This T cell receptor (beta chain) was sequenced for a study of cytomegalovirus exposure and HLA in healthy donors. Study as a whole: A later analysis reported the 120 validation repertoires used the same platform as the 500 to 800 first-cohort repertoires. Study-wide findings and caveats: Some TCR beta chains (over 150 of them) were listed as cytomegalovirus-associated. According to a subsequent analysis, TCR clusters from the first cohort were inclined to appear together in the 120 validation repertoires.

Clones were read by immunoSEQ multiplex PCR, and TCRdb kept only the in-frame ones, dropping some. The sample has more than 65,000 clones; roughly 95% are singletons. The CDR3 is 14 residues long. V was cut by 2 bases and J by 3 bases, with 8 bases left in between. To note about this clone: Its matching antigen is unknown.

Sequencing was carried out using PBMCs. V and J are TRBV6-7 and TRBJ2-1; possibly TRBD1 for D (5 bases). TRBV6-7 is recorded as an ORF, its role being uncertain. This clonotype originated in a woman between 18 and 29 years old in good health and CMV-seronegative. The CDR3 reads CASSYPDNYNEQFF. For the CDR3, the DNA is TGTGCCAGCAGTTACCCGGACAACTACAATGAGCAGTTCTTC.